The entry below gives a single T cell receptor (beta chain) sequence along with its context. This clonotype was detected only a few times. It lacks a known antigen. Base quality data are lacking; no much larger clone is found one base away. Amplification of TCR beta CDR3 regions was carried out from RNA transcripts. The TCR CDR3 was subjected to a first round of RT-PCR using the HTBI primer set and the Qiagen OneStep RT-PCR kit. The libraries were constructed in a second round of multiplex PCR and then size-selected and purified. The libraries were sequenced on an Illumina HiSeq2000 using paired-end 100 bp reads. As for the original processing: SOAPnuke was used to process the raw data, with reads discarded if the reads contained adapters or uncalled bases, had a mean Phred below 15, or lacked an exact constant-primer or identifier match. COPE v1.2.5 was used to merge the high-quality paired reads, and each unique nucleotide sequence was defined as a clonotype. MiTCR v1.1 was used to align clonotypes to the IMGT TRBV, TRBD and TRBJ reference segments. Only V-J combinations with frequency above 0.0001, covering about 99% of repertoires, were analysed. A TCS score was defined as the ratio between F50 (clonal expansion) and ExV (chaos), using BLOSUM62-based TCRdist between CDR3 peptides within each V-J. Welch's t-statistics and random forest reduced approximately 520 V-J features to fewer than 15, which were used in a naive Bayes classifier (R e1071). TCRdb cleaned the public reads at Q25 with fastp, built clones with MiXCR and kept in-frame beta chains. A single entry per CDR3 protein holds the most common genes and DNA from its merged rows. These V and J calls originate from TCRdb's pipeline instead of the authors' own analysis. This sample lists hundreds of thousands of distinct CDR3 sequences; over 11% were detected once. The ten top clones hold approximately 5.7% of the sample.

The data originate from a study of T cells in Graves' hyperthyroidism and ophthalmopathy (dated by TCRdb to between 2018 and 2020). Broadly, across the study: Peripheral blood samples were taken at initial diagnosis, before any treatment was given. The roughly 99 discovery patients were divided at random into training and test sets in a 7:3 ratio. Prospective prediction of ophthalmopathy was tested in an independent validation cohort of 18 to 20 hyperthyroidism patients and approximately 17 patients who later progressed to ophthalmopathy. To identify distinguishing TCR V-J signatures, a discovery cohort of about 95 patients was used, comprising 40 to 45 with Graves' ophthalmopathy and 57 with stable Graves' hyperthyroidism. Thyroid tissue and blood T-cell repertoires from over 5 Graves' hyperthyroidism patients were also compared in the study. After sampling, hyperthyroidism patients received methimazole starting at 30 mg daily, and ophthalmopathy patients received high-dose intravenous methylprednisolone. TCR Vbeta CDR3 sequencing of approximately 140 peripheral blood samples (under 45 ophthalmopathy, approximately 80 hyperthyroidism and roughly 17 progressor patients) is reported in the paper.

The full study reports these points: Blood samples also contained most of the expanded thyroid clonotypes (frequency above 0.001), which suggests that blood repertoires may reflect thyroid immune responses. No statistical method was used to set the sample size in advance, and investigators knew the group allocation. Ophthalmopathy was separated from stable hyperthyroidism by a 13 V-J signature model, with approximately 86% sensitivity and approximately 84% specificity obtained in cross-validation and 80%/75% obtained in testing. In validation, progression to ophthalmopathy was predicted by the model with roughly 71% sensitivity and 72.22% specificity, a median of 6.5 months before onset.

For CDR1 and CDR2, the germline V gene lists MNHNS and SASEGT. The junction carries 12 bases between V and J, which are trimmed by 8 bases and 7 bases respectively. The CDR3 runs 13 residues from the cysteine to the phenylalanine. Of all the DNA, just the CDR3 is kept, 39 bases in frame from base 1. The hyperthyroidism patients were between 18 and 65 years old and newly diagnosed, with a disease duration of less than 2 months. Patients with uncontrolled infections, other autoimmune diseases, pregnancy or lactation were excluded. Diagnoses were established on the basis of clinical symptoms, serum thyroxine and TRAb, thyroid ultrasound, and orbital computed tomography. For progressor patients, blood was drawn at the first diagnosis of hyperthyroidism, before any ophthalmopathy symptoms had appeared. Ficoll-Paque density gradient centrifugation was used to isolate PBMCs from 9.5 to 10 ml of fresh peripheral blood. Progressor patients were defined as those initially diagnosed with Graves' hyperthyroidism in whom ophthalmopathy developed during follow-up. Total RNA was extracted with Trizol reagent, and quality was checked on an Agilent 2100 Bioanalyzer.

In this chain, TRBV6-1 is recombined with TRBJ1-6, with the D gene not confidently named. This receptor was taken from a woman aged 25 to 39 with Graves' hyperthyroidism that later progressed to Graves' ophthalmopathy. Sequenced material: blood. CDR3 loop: CASVGSGNSPLHF. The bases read TGTGCCAGCGTGGGCTCGGGGAATTCACCCCTCCACTTT.